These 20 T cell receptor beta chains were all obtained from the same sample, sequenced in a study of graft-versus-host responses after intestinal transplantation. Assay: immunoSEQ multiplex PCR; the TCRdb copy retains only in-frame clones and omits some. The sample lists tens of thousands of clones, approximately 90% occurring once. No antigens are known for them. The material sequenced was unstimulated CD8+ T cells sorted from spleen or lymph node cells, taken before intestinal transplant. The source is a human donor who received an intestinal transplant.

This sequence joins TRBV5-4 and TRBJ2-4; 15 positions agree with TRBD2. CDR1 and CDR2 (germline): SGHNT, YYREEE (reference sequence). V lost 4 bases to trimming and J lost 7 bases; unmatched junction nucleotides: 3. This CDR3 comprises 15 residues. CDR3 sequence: CASSPGTSGGNIQYF. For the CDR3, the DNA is TGTGCCAGCAGCCCGGGGACTAGCGGGGGGAACATTCAGTACTTC.

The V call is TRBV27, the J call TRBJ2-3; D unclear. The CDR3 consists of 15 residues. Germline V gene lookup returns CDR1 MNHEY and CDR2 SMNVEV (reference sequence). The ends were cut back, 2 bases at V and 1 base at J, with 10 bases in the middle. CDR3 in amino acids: CASSLGYDGTDTQYF. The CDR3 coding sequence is TGTGCCAGCAGTTTAGGCTATGATGGCACAGATACGCAGTATTTT.

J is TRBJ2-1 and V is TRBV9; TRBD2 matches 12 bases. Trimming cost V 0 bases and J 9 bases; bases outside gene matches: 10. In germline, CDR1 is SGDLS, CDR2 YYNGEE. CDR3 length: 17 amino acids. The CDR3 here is CASSVAAGLAGMGEQFF. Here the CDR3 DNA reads TGTGCCAGCAGCGTAGCCGCAGGACTAGCGGGAATGGGTGAGCAGTTCTTC.

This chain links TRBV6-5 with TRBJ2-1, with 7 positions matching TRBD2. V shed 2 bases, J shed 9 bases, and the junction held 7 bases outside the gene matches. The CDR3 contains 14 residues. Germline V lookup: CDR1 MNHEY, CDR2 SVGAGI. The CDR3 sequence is CASSYHGGEGEQFF. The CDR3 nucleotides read TGTGCCAGCAGTTACCATGGGGGGGAAGGTGAGCAGTTCTTC.

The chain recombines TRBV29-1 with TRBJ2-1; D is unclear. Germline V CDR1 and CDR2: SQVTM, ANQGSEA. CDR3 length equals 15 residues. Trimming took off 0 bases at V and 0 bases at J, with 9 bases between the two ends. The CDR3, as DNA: TGCAGCGTTGAAGATCGAAGGAGCTCCTACAATGAGCAGTTCTTC. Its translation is CSVEDRRSSYNEQFF.

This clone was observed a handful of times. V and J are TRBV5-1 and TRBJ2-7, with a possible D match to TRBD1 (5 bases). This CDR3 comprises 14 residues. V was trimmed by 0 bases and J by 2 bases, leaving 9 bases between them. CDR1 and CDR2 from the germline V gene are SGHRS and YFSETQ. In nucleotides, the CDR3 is TGCGCCAGCAGCTTGGCAGGGTTGCCCTACGAGCAGTACTTC. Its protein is CASSLAGLPYEQYF.

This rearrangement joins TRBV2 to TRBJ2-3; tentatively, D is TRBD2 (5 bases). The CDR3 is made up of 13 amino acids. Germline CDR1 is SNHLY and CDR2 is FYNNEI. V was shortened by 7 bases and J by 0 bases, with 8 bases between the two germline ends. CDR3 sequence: CASKRTSTDTQYF. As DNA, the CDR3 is TGTGCCAGCAAGAGGACTAGCACAGATACGCAGTATTTT.

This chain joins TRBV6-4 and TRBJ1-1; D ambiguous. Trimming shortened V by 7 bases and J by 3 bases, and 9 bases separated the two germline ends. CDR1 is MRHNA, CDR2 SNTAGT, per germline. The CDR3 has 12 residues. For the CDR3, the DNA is TGTGCCAGCAACCGCCGGGACACTGAAGCTTTCTTT. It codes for CASNRRDTEAFF.

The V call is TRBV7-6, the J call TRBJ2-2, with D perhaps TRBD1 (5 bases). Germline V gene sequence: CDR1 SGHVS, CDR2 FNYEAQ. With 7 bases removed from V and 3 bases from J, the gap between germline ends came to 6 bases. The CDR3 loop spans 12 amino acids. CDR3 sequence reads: CASKGDTGELFF. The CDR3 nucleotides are TGTGCCAGCAAAGGGGACACCGGGGAGCTGTTTTTT.

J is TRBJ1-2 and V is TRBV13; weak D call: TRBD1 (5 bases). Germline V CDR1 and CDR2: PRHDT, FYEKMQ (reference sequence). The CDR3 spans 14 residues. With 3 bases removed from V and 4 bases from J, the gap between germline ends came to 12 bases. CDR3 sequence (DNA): TGTGCCAGCAGCTTCCGAGGGGACTTCTATGGCTACACCTTC. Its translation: CASSFRGDFYGYTF.

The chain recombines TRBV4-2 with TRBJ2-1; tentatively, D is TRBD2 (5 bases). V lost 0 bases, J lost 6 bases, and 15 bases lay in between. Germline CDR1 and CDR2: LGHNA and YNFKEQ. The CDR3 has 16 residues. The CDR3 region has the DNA TGTGCCAGCAGCCAAGAGGATATCTCGGGGTTCAATGAGCAGTTCTTC. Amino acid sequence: CASSQEDISGFNEQFF.

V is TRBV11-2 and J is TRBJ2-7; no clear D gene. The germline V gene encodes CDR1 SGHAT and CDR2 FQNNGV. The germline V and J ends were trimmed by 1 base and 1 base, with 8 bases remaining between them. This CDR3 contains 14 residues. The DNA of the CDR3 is TGTGCCAGCAGCTTAGGTTCCCAATCCTACGAGCAGTACTTC. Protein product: CASSLGSQSYEQYF.

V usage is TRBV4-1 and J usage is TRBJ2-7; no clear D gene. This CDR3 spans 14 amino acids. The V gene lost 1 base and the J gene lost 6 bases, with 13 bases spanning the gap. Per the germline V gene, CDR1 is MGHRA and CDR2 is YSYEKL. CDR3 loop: CASSQVLDGAEQYF. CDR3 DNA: TGCGCCAGCAGCCAAGTGCTGGACGGTGCCGAGCAGTACTTC.

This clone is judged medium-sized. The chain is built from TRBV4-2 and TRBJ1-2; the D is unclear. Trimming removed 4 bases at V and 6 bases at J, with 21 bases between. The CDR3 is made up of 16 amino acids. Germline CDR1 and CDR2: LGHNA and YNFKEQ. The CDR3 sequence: CASSLKTGANFDGYTF. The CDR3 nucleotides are TGTGCCAGCAGCCTAAAGACCGGCGCCAACTTCGATGGCTACACCTTC.

The CDR3 DNA reads TGTGCCAGCAGCTCCCATAGCGGGAGGTCCTACAATGAGCAGTTCTTC. This translates into CASSSHSGRSYNEQFF. This chain uses TRBV7-2 with TRBJ2-1; 10 nucleotides match TRBD2. The length of the CDR3 is 16 residues. Germline-derived CDR1 and CDR2 are SGHTA and FQGNSA. V was pared by 4 bases and J by 1 base, with 4 bases of the junction left unmatched.

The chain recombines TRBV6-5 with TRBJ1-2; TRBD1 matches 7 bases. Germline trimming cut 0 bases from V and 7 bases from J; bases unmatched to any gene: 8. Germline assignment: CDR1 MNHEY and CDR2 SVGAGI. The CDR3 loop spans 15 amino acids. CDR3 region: CASSYSTGKRGGYTF. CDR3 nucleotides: TGTGCCAGCAGTTACTCGACAGGGAAAAGAGGTGGCTACACCTTC.

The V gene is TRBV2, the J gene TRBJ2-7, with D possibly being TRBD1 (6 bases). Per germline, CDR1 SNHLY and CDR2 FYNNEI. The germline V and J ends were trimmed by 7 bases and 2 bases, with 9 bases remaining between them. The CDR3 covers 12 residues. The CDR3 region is CASTRGTYEQYF. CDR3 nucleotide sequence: TGTGCCAGCACCAGGGGCACCTACGAGCAGTACTTC.

The CDR3 DNA follows: TGTGCCAGCAGCTTGGTATGGCGGGGACCAAGGAACACAGATACGCAGTATTTT. Protein product: CASSLVWRGPRNTDTQYF. The chain couples TRBV5-6 to TRBJ2-3, with D possibly TRBD2 on 6 matching bases. The germline gives CDR1 SGHDT, CDR2 YYEEEE. The CDR3 contains 18 residues. V was shortened by 0 bases and J by 2 bases, with 19 bases between the two germline ends.

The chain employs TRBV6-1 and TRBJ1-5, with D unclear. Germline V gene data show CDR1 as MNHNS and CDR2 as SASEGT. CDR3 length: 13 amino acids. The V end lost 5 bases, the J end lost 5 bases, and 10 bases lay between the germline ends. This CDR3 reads CASSKDGDQPQHF. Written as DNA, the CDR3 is TGTGCCAGCAGTAAGGACGGGGATCAGCCCCAGCATTTT.

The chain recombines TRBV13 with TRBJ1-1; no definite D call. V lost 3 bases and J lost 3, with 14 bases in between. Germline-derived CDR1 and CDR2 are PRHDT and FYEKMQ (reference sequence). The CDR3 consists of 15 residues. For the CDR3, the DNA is TGTGCCAGCAGCTTGTGGGGTCGGTCCGACACTGAAGCTTTCTTT. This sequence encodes CASSLWGRSDTEAFF.